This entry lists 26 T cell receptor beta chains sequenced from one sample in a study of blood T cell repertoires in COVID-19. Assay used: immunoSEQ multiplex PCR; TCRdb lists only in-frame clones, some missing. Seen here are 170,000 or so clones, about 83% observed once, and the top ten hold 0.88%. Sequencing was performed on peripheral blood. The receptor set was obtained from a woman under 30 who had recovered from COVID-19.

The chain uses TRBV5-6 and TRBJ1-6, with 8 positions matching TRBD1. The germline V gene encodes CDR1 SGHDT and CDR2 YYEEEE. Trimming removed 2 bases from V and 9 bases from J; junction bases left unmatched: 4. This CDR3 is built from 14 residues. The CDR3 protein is CASSLGQGASPLHF. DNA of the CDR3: TGTGCCAGCAGCTTAGGTCAGGGGGCTTCACCCCTCCACTTT.

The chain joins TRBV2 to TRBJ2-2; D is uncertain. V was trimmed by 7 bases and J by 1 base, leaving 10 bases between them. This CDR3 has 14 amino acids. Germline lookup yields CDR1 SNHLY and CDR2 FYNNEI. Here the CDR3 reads CASNPAVNTGELFF. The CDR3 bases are TGTGCCAGCAATCCGGCGGTGAACACCGGGGAGCTGTTTTTT.

The CDR3 DNA reads TGTGCCAGCAAAAGGGACAGGGACGAAAAACTGTTTTTT. This translates into CASKRDRDEKLFF. The chain combines TRBV2 with TRBJ1-4; TRBD1 matches 9 bases. CDR1 and CDR2 from the germline V gene are SNHLY and FYNNEI. The CDR3 consists of 13 residues. V trimming: 7 bases; J trimming: 8 bases; junction bases outside the gene matches: 5.

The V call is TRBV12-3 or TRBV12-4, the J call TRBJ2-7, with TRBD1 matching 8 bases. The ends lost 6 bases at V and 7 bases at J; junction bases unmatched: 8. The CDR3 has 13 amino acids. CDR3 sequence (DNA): TGTGCCAGCAGGTACCCAGGGGGCAAGGAGCAGTACGTC. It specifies CASRYPGGKEQYV.

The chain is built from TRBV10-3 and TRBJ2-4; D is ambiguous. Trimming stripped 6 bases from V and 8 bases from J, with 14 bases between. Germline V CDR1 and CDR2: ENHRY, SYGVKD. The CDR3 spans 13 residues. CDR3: CAISTQLFDIQYF. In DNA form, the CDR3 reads TGTGCCATCAGCACACAGCTCTTTGACATTCAGTACTTC.

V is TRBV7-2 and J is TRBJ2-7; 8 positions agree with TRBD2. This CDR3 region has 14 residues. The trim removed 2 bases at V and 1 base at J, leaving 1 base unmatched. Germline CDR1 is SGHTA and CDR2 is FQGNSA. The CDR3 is CASSLSSGSYEQYF. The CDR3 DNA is TGTGCCAGCAGCTTATCTAGCGGGTCCTACGAGCAGTACTTC.

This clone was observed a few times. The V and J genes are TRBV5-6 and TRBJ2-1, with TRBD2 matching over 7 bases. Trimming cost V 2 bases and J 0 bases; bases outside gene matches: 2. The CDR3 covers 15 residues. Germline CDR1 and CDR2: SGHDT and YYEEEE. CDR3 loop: CASSLGGSSYNEQFF. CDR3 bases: TGTGCCAGCAGCTTAGGCGGGAGCTCCTACAATGAGCAGTTCTTC.

The CDR3 nucleotides are TGCGCCAGCAGCCTACAGGAACGGTCTCCTGGAAACACCATATATTTT. Its protein product is CASSLQERSPGNTIYF. The rearrangement links TRBV4-1 to TRBJ1-3, with D perhaps TRBD1 (5 bases). Germline V gene data show CDR1 as MGHRA and CDR2 as YSYEKL. This CDR3 is 16 amino acids long. V was shortened by 4 bases and J by 2 bases, with 15 bases between the two germline ends.

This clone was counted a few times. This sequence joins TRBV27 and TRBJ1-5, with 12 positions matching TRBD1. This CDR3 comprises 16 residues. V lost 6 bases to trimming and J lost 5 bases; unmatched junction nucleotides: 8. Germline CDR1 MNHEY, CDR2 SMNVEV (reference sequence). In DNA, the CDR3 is TGTGCCAGCAGCCCATGGGGGACAGGGGGCGATCAGCCCCAGCATTTT. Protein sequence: CASSPWGTGGDQPQHF.

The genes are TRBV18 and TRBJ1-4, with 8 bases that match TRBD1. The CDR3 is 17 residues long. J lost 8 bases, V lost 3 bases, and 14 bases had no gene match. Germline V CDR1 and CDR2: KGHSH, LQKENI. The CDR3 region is CASSPPRTGRFDEKLFF. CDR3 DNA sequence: TGTGCCAGCTCACCCCCGAGGACAGGGCGCTTTGACGAAAAACTGTTTTTT.

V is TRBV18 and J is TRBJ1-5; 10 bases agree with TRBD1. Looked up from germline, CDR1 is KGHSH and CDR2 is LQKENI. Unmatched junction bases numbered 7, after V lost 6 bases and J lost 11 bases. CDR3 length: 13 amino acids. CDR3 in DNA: TGTGCCAGCTCGCAGGGACAGGGGAGGGCCCAGCATTTT. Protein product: CASSQGQGRAQHF.

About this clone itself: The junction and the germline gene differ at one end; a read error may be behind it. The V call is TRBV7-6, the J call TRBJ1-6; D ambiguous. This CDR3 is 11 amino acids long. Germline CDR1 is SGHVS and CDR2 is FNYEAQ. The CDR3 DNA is TGTGCCAGCAGCTATAGTTCACCCCTCCACTTT. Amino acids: CASSYSSPLHF.

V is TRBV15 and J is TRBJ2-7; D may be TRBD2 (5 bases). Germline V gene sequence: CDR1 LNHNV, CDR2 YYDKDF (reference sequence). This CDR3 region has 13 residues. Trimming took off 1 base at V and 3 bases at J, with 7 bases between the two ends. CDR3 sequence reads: CATSRGRDYEQYV. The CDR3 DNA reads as TGTGCCACCAGCAGAGGACGGGACTACGAGCAGTACGTC.

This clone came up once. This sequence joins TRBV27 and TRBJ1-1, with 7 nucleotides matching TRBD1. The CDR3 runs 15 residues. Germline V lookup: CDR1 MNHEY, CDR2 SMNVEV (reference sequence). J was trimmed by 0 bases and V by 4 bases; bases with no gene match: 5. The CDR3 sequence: CASSSRTGLNTEAFF. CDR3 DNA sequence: TGTGCCAGCAGTTCCAGGACAGGTTTGAACACTGAAGCTTTCTTT.

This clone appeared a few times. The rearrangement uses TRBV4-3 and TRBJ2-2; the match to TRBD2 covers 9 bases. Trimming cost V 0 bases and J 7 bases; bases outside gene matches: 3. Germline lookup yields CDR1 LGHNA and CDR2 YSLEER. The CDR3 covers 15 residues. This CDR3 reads CASSQESGRNGELFF. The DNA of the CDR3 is TGCGCCAGCAGCCAAGAAAGCGGGAGGAACGGGGAGCTGTTTTTT.

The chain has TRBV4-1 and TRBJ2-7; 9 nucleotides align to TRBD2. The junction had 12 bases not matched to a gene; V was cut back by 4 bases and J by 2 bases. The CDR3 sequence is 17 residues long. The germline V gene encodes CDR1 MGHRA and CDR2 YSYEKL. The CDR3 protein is CASSPERRRGGPYEQYF. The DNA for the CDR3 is TGCGCCAGCAGCCCCGAAAGGAGGCGGGGGGGACCCTACGAGCAGTACTTC.

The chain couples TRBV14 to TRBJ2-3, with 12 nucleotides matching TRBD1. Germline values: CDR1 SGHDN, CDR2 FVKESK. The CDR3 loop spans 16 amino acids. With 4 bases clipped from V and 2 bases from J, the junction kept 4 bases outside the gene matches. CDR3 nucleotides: TGTGCCAGCAGCCCGGGACAGGGGGCTTTCACAGATACGCAGTATTTT. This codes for CASSPGQGAFTDTQYF.

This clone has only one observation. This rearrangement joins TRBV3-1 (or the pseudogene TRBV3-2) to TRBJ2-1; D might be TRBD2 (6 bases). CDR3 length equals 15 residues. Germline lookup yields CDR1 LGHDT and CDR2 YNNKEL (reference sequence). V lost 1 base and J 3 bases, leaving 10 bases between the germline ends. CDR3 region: CASSQARGLYNEQFF. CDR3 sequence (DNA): TGTGCCAGCAGCCAAGCGCGGGGCCTCTACAATGAGCAGTTCTTC.

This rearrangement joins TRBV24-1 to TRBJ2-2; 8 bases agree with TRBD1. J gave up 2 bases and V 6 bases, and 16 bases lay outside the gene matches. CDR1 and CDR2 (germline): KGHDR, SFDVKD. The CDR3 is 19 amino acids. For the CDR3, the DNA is TGTGCCACCAGTAGGACAGGGCCCATTGGGGGAGGCAACACCGGGGAGCTGTTTTTT. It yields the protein CATSRTGPIGGGNTGELFF.

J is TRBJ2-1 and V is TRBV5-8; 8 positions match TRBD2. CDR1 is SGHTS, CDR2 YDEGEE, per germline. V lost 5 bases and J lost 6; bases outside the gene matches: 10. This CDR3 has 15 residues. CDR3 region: CASRFGTSHFNEQFF. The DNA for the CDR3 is TGTGCCAGCAGATTCGGGACTAGTCATTTCAATGAGCAGTTCTTC.

DNA of the CDR3: TGTGCCAGCAGCATCGGACAGGGTAGCACAGATACGCAGTATTTT. Its protein product is CASSIGQGSTDTQYF. The chain links TRBV5-4 to TRBJ2-3, with 8 bases aligning to TRBD1. The germline CDR1 and CDR2 sequences are SGHNT and YYREEE (reference sequence). V was pared by 4 bases and J by 0 bases, with 4 bases of the junction left unmatched. This CDR3 spans 15 amino acids.

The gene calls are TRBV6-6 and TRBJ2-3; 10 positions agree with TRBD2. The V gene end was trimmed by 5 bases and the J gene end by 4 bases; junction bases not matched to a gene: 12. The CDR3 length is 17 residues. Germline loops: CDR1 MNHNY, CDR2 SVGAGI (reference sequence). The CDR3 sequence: CASSPPRAGGPPDTQYF. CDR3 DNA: TGTGCCAGCAGTCCGCCCAGAGCGGGGGGGCCCCCAGATACGCAGTATTTT.

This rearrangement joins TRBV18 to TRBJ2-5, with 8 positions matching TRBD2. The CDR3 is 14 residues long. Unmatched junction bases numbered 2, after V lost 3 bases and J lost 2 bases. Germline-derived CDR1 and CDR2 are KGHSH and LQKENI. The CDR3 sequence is CASSPTSGQETQYF. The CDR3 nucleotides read TGTGCCAGCTCACCCACTAGCGGACAAGAGACCCAGTACTTC.

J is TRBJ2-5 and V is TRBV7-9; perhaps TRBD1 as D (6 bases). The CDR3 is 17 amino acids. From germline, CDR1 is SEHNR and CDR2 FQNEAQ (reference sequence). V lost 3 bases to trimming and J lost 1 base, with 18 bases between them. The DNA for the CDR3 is TGTGCCAGCAGCTTTAGGGGACCTACAGGGATCCAAGAGACCCAGTACTTC. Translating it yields CASSFRGPTGIQETQYF.

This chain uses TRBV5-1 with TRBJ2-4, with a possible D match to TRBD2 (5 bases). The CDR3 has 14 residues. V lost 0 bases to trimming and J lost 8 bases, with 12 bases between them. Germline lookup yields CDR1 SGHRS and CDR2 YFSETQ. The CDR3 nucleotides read TGCGCCAGCAGCTTGGGACTATTCGGGGACATTCAGTACTTC. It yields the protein CASSLGLFGDIQYF.

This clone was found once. CDR3 sequence: CASSPGTSGRLEQFF. The CDR3 DNA sequence: TGTGCCAGCTCACCAGGGACTAGCGGGAGGCTTGAGCAGTTCTTC. The chain combines TRBV18 with TRBJ2-1, with 15 bases matching TRBD2. In germline, CDR1 is KGHSH, CDR2 LQKENI. CDR3 length: 15 residues. V gave up 2 bases and J gave up 9 bases; unmatched junction bases: 2.